Each of the 20 T cell receptor beta chains below was sequenced from the same sample in a study of spatial heterogeneity in lung cancer. Stated time point: sample taken at primary tumor resection. Material for sequencing was whole RNA from tumor, nontumor lung or frozen PBMC, left unsorted. TCRdb passed the 5' RACE reads through MiXCR, listing each CDR3 protein once. The sample yields under 30,000 distinct CDR3 sequences, under 4% seen once. The specimen was PBMCs, collected at surgery. Source of these receptors: a female donor with early-stage non-small cell lung cancer.

This clonotype occurred many times. The gene calls are TRBV10-3 and TRBJ2-7, with TRBD2 matching 7 bases. The CDR3 totals 14 residues. V lost 5 bases to trimming and J lost 3 bases; unmatched junction nucleotides: 7. Germline V CDR1 and CDR2: ENHRY, SYGVKD. The CDR3 bases are TGTGCCATCAGTCGGGCGGGAGCCAACTACGAGCAGTACTTC. Protein sequence: CAISRAGANYEQYF.

This clonotype was seen ten or more times. V and J are TRBV5-5 and TRBJ1-2, with unresolved D. CDR1 and CDR2 (germline): SGHKS, YYEKEE (reference sequence). The ends were cut back, 6 bases at V and 7 bases at J, with 13 bases in the middle. This CDR3 has 12 residues. CDR3 residues: CASNDPGGGYTF. The CDR3 DNA is TGTGCCAGCAACGACCCTGGTGGTGGCTACACCTTC. The complete variable domain, with remaining parts taken from reference TRBV5-5 and TRBJ1-2, reads DAGVTQSPTHLIKTRGQQVTLRCSPISGHKSVSWYQQVLGQGPQFIFQYYEKEERGRGNFPDRFSARQFPNYSSELNVNALLLGDSALYLCASNDPGGGYTFGSGTRLTVV.

This clonotype has ten or more counts. This chain joins TRBV12-3 or TRBV12-4 and TRBJ1-1; TRBD1 might be the D (6 bases). The ends were cut back, 5 bases at V and 4 bases at J, with 11 bases in the middle. The CDR3 covers 13 residues. DNA of the CDR3: TGTGCCAGCAGTAACGGGGGGCCCACTGAAGCTTTCTTT. The encoded protein is CASSNGGPTEAFF.

This clonotype was recorded at least ten times. This chain links TRBV9 with TRBJ2-2; 7 bases map to TRBD2. Germline V gene data show CDR1 as SGDLS and CDR2 as YYNGEE. The CDR3 consists of 17 residues. The J segment lost 0 bases and the V segment lost 3 bases, leaving 8 bases of the junction unmatched. The CDR3 nucleotides read TGTGCCAGCAGCGCCCGGCGGCGGGAGACGAACACCGGGGAGCTGTTTTTT. It codes for CASSARRRETNTGELFF.

This clonotype was counted ten times or more. The chain couples TRBV20-1 to TRBJ1-2, with 7 bases that match TRBD1. The CDR3 covers 14 residues. CDR1 DFQATT and CDR2 SNEGSKA come from the germline V gene (reference sequence). The V segment lost 5 bases and the J segment 4 bases; nucleotides outside the gene matches: 10. DNA of the CDR3: TGCAGTGCTCCGTCCCCGGGACAGTTCTATGGCTACACCTTC. This translates into CSAPSPGQFYGYTF.

The rearrangement uses TRBV20-1 and TRBJ2-7; 8 nucleotides line up with TRBD2. Germline trimming cut 4 bases from V and 3 bases from J; bases unmatched to any gene: 5. The CDR3 is 13 amino acids. Germline assignment: CDR1 DFQATT and CDR2 SNEGSKA (reference sequence). Here the CDR3 DNA reads TGCAGTGCTATCCCCGGGAGGGTCTACGAGCAGTACTTC. Amino acids: CSAIPGRVYEQYF.

This clonotype was picked up many times. The gene calls are TRBV27 and TRBJ1-5; D is ambiguous. The germline V gene encodes CDR1 MNHEY and CDR2 SMNVEV (reference sequence). V was trimmed by 8 bases and J by 3 bases, leaving 17 bases between them. The CDR3 spans 15 residues. Written as DNA, the CDR3 is TGTGCCAGCTCCAGGAAGGCTATAGCCAATCAGCCCCAGCATTTT. The encoded protein is CASSRKAIANQPQHF.

This clonotype occurred a few times. V and J are TRBV7-2 and TRBJ2-7, with 13 bases matching TRBD2. Trimming took 5 bases from V and 12 from J; bases not matched to a gene: 10. The CDR3 has 14 amino acids. CDR1 SGHTA and CDR2 FQGNSA come from the germline V gene. CDR3 region: CASSPRLAGGPWYF. The CDR3 nucleotides read TGTGCCAGCAGCCCAAGACTAGCGGGAGGTCCCTGGTACTTC.

This clonotype was counted at least ten times. The chain recombines TRBV19 with TRBJ2-6, with 11 bases aligning to TRBD2. The length of the CDR3 is 19 residues. The V gene end was trimmed by 5 bases and the J gene end by 2 bases; junction bases not matched to a gene: 11. Germline CDR1 reads LNHDA; CDR2 reads SQIVND (reference sequence). The CDR3 loop reads CASSSASGRHVPGANVLTF. The CDR3 nucleotides read TGTGCCAGTAGTTCGGCTAGCGGGAGGCACGTCCCTGGGGCCAACGTCCTGACTTTC. Drawing the rest from reference TRBV19 and TRBJ2-6, the complete variable domain is DGGITQSPKYLFRKEGQNVTLSCEQNLNHDAMYWYRQDPGQGLRLIYYSQIVNDFQKGDIAEGYSVSREKKESFPLTVTSAQKNPTAFYLCASSSASGRHVPGANVLTFGAGSRLTVL.

The genes are TRBV12-3 or TRBV12-4 and TRBJ2-7, with D possibly matching TRBD2 (6 bases). V was trimmed by 5 bases and J by 7 bases, leaving 21 bases between them. The CDR3 extends over 15 amino acids. This chain's CDR3 is CASSDSRELRREQYF. CDR3 in DNA: TGTGCCAGCAGTGACTCTCGGGAGCTTAGGCGGGAGCAGTACTTC.

There are many counts of this clonotype. The chain recombines TRBV11-2 with TRBJ2-2; 12 bases match TRBD2. The CDR3 contains 15 residues. J lost 6 bases, V lost 5 bases, and 4 bases had no gene match. Germline assignment: CDR1 SGHAT and CDR2 FQNNGV. The CDR3 loop is CASSPSGRGSGELFF. In DNA form, the CDR3 reads TGTGCCAGCAGCCCTAGCGGGAGGGGATCCGGGGAGCTGTTTTTT.

This clonotype is labeled medium-sized. The rearrangement joins TRBV29-1 to TRBJ1-1; no reliable D call. The CDR3 contains 11 residues. Germline V gene sequence: CDR1 SQVTM, CDR2 ANQGSEA. The V end was cut by 8 bases, the J end by 5 bases, with 12 bases between. The CDR3 sequence is CSSGTGTEAFF. CDR3 nucleotides: TGCAGCTCGGGCACTGGGACTGAAGCTTTCTTT.

This clonotype was counted at least ten times. The chain links TRBV11-2 to TRBJ2-1; 14 bases line up with TRBD2. J lost 10 bases, V lost 4 bases, and 6 bases had no gene match. The CDR3 has 15 amino acids. The germline gives CDR1 SGHAT, CDR2 FQNNGV. CDR3 region: CASSYGLAGGSEQFF. The CDR3 nucleotides read TGTGCCAGCAGCTACGGACTAGCGGGAGGTAGCGAGCAGTTCTTC.

This clonotype occurred many times. This chain links TRBV27 with TRBJ2-3, with TRBD2 identical over 9 bases. From germline, CDR1 is MNHEY and CDR2 SMNVEV (reference sequence). V lost 4 bases to trimming and J lost 5 bases; unmatched junction nucleotides: 4. The CDR3 is made up of 14 amino acids. The CDR3 DNA reads TGTGCCAGCAGTTCTAGCGGGGCGGGAGATACGCAGTATTTT. Translation: CASSSSGAGDTQYF.

There are many counts of this clonotype. The rearrangement joins TRBV19 to TRBJ2-2; a possible D gene is TRBD2 (5 bases). CDR3 size: 17 residues. Per germline, CDR1 LNHDA and CDR2 SQIVND (reference sequence). V was cut by 7 bases and J by 0 bases, with 18 bases left in between. DNA of the CDR3: TGTGCCAGTACCTTCCTCATGGGAGAGGCGAACACCGGGGAGCTGTTTTTT. The encoded protein is CASTFLMGEANTGELFF.

In this sample, this clonotype turned up many times. The chain combines TRBV7-9 with TRBJ1-4; 10 bases are shared with TRBD1. Losses at the gene ends were 5 bases for V and 8 bases for J; bases not matched to a gene: 8. The CDR3 has 15 residues. Germline V gives CDR1 SEHNR, CDR2 FQNEAQ (reference sequence). The CDR3 here is CASSAPGTGEEKLFF. As DNA, the CDR3 is TGTGCCAGCAGCGCCCCCGGGACAGGGGAAGAAAAACTGTTTTTT.

This clonotype has at least ten counts. The gene calls are TRBV7-9 and TRBJ2-2; 12 positions agree with TRBD2. The V segment lost 10 bases and the J segment 1 base; nucleotides outside the gene matches: 7. CDR3 length: 16 residues. Germline loops: CDR1 SEHNR, CDR2 FQNEAQ (reference sequence). The CDR3 here is CAIPGLAGWNTGELFF. The DNA for the CDR3 is TGTGCCATACCGGGACTAGCGGGTTGGAACACCGGGGAGCTGTTTTTT.

In this sample, this clonotype turned up many times. The genes are TRBV20-1 and TRBJ2-7; TRBD1 matches 9 bases. Per germline, CDR1 DFQATT and CDR2 SNEGSKA (reference sequence). The CDR3 has 16 residues. After removal of 3 bases from V and 4 bases from J, the junction contained 13 bases not matched to a gene. CDR3 DNA sequence: TGCAGTGCTAGCCCCGGGACAGGGCCTTTAACTTACGAGCAGTACTTC. It codes for CSASPGTGPLTYEQYF.

This clonotype showed up many times. As DNA, the CDR3 is TGTGCCAGTAGCCTACTCGCGGGAGGGCCTAATGAGCAGTTCTTC. This encodes CASSLLAGGPNEQFF. This sequence joins TRBV19 and TRBJ2-1; 9 nucleotides align to TRBD2. The V segment lost 6 bases and the J segment 7 bases; nucleotides outside the gene matches: 10. The CDR3 extends over 15 amino acids. Germline CDR1 and CDR2: LNHDA and SQIVND (reference sequence).

This clonotype appeared many times. The V gene is TRBV29-1, the J gene TRBJ1-1; D gene ambiguous. The V end lost 4 bases, the J end lost 4 bases, and 13 bases lay between the germline ends. The CDR3 is 13 amino acids. Germline loops: CDR1 SQVTM, CDR2 ANQGSEA. CDR3 in amino acids: CSVVVGGGTEAFF. The CDR3 nucleotides read TGCAGCGTTGTGGTCGGAGGAGGCACTGAAGCTTTCTTT. Looking up the rest from reference TRBV29-1 and TRBJ1-1 gives the full variable domain: SAVISQKPSRDICQRGTSLTIQCQVDSQVTMMFWYRQQPGQSLTLIATANQGSEATYESGFVIDKFPISRPNLTFSTLTVSNMSPEDSSIYLCSVVVGGGTEAFFGQGTRLTVV.